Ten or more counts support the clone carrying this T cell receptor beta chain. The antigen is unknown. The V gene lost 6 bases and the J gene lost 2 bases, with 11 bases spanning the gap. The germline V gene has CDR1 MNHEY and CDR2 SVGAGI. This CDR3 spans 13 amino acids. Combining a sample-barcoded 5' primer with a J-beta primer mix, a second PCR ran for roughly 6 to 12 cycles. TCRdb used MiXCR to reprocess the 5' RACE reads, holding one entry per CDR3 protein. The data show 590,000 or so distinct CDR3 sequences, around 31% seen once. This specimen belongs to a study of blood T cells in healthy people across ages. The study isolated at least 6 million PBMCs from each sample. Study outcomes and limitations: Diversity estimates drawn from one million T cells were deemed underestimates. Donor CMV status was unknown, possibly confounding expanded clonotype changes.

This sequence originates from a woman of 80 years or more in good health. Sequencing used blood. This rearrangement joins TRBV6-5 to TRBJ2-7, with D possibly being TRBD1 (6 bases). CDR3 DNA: TGTGCCAGCAGGGCAGCAGGGGCCTACGAGCAGTACTTC. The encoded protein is CASRAAGAYEQYF.